This T cell receptor beta chain was recorded in a study of cytomegalovirus exposure and HLA in healthy donors. The PCR employed 60 Vbeta primers together with 13 Jbeta primers. Profiling relied on immunoSEQ multiplex PCR, and the TCRdb table lists in-frame clones only, not all of them. The sample gives approximately 87,000 clones, 81% of which show up once; over 4% is in the top ten. This CDR3 has 15 amino acids. Germline V gives CDR1 SSHAT, CDR2 FNYEAQ (reference sequence). General study findings and limits: TRBV6-2, TRBV6-3 and some other V segments were unresolvable in 87-base-pair reads. Most TCR sequences were rare, but some public TCRs occurred in many donors. Across donors, presence/absence analyses took sequencing depth to be roughly uniform.

This clone was seen just once. Its antigen is currently unknown. Germline is not matched at one junction end, which may reflect a read error. The chain recombines TRBV7-7 with TRBJ2-3; 9 bases are shared with TRBD1. The clonotype comes from a woman aged 65 to 85 in good health and CMV-seropositive. What was sequenced was PBMCs. The CDR3 loop is CASSFGTGYTDTQYF. CDR3 in DNA: TGTGCTAGCAGCTTCGGGACAGGGTACACAGATACGCAGTATTTT. The full variable domain, in which reference TRBV7-7 and TRBJ2-3 provide the parts outside the CDR3, is GAGVSQSPRYKVTKRGQDVTLRCDPISSHATLYWYQQALGQGPEFLTYFNYEAQPDKSGLPSDRFSAERPEGSISTLTIQRTEQRDSAMYRCASSFGTGYTDTQYFGPGTRLTVL.